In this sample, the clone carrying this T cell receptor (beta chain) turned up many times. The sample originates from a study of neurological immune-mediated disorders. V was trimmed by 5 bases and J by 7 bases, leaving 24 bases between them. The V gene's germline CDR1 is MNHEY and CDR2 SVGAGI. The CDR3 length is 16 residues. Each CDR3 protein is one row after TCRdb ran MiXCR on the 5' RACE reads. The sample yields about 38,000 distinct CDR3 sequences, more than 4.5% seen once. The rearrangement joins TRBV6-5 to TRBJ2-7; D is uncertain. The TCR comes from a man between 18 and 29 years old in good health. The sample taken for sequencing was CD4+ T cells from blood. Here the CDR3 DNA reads TGTGCCAGCAGTCCTACGGCGCAGGCGCAGGTGGAAGAGCAGTACTTC. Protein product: CASSPTAQAQVEEQYF.